The clone carrying this TCR beta chain was seen a handful of times. Its antigen is still unknown. CDR3 size: 14 residues. V lost 11 bases and J lost 0, with 16 bases in between. Germline V lookup: CDR1 MNHNY, CDR2 SVGAGI (reference sequence). These data originate in a study of T cell responses to AZD1222 COVID-19 vaccine. Whole-study results and caveats: The breadth and depth of Spike-specific TCRs increased once two AZD1222 doses had been given. Among spike-specific TCRs, nearly half reportedly target unmutated variant regions. Spike-wide vaccine-associated CD4 TCRs dominated at 160-218 and 743-854. Donor demographics were predominantly white British with a female majority; clonal diversity may be underestimated.

TCRdb keeps only in-frame clones here, not all; method: immunoSEQ multiplex PCR. Among around 130,000 clones listed, about 93% were seen once. The sequence came from an adult who received the MenACWY meningococcal vaccine as a control. The chain is built from TRBV6-6 and TRBJ1-2, with D possibly matching TRBD1 (5 bases). Sequenced material: peripheral blood, taken 28 days after the second dose of the MenACWY control vaccine. CDR3 DNA: TGTGCCGGCTCCGGAGGGGTTACTAACTATGGCTACACCTTC. Amino acids: CAGSGGVTNYGYTF.